A selection of T cell receptor beta chains follows, all from one sample in a study of response to subunit inactivated influenza vaccine. Using its own MiXCR run on the RT-PCR reads, TCRdb lists one record per CDR3 protein. The sample consists of 500,000 to 650,000 distinct CDR3 sequences, less than 8% of them appearing once. Sequences were derived from PBMCs from blood, sampled around 2 years after vaccination. All receptors derive from a man in his fifties or sixties who received an inactivated influenza vaccine. The CDR3 runs from the conserved cysteine through the conserved F or W. Each record gives: J gene, D gene, V gene, CDR3 protein. A D gene is named only where the DNA matches it firmly.

TRBJ2-3 | TRBD2 | TRBV7-3 | CASSIGLAGGADTQYF
TRBJ1-5 | . | TRBV4-2 | CASSQVGGADQPQHF
TRBJ2-5 | TRBD2 | TRBV12-3/TRBV12-4 | CASSRYSGEALYF
TRBJ2-7 | . | TRBV7-9 | CASSLVWQGYEQYF
TRBJ1-2 | TRBD1 | TRBV6-5 | CASSYIQGGSGYTF
TRBJ2-3 | . | TRBV20-1 | CSASWDSRGDTQYF
TRBJ2-1 | . | TRBV7-9 | CASSFGWEIYEQFF
TRBJ2-7 | TRBD2 | TRBV11-2 | CASSQGLAGTLYEQYF
TRBJ2-1 | . | TRBV12-3/TRBV12-4 | CASSPSAARTEQFF
TRBJ2-1 | . | TRBV6-1 | CASLPAPGGYEQFF
TRBJ2-1 | . | TRBV20-1 | CSAGGSSYNEQFF
TRBJ2-2 | . | TRBV29-1 | CSAQRDMNTGELFF
TRBJ1-3 | . | TRBV21-1 | CASSKVDVSVTGNTIYF
TRBJ2-7 | . | TRBV3-1 | CASSQDPRAFYEQYF
TRBJ1-5 | TRBD1 | TRBV10-3 | CAISPQAGTGGGGSNQPQHF
TRBJ2-3 | . | TRBV6-2/TRBV6-3 | CASTHTGLINDPRGYTQYF
TRBJ1-2 | . | TRBV12-3/TRBV12-4 | CASSLTIHYGYTF
TRBJ2-3 | . | TRBV19 | CASSMMGSTDTQYF
TRBJ2-7 | . | TRBV12-3/TRBV12-4 | CASSSLMHYEQYF
TRBJ2-5 | . | TRBV4-1 | CASSQRLVGETQYF
TRBJ2-1 | . | TRBV12-3/TRBV12-4 | CASSPTGPAVF
TRBJ2-7 | TRBD1 | TRBV11-2 | CASRKPGQSYEQYF
TRBJ2-3 | . | TRBV27 | CASSFGVAGDTQYF
TRBJ2-1 | TRBD2 | TRBV7-8 | CASSALAGSSLGEQFF
TRBJ1-3 | . | TRBV29-1 | CSVEGRAGNTIYF
TRBJ2-5 | . | TRBV5-1 | CASSFGGLQETQYF
TRBJ1-3 | . | TRBV6-1 | CASDGSGNTIYF
TRBJ2-3 | . | TRBV9 | CASRGGDTDTQYF
TRBJ1-1 | . | TRBV7-2 | CASSLGVDTEAFF
TRBJ2-7 | . | TRBV6-2/TRBV6-3 | CASRRPGLRNEQYF
TRBJ2-5 | . | TRBV11-2 | CASSLGRVLYQETQYF
TRBJ2-3 | TRBD2 | TRBV6-1 | CASMSREGVTDTQYF
TRBJ2-1 | . | TRBV2 | CASEQFSYNEQFF
TRBJ2-7 | TRBD1 | TRBV10-3 | CAISGQGVYEQYF
TRBJ1-1 | TRBD1 | TRBV20-1 | CSAKAPSDRGFVITEAFF
TRBJ2-1 | . | TRBV28 | CASSLGGIAASRLNEQFF
TRBJ2-2 | TRBD1 | TRBV23-1 | CASSFGRDRSPGELFF
TRBJ2-2 | . | TRBV24-1 | CATSGPGQNTGELFF
TRBJ2-3 | . | TRBV20-1 | CSARDGASGTDTQYF
TRBJ2-1 | . | TRBV3-1 | CASSQVRTEQFF
TRBJ1-2 | . | TRBV6-2/TRBV6-3 | CASSYNANYGYTF
TRBJ2-5 | TRBD2 | TRBV28 | CASSPSQRGQETQYF
TRBJ2-1 | . | TRBV25-1 | CASGLPSGSYNEQFF
TRBJ1-5 | . | TRBV6-2/TRBV6-3 | CASSYSTGYSNQPQHF
TRBJ2-7 | . | TRBV11-2 | CASSFGSYEQYF
TRBJ1-6 | . | TRBV4-1 | CASSQVVNSPLHF
TRBJ2-2 | TRBD2 | TRBV4-2 | CASSPRTSESTGELFF
TRBJ2-1 | . | TRBV27 | CASSLSRSSPEQFF